This T cell receptor beta chain came from a study of molecular identifiers for immune sequencing clone quantification. Points from the study as a whole: Because of identical TCR molecules sharing a barcode, sizes of highly expanded clones could be underestimated.

Germline CDR1 and CDR2: SGHDT and YYEEEE. CDR3 length equals 18 residues. V shed 1 base, J shed 5 bases, and the junction held 16 bases outside the gene matches. MiXCR was run by TCRdb on the PCR reads, yielding one entry per CDR3 protein. The sample holds 490,000 or so distinct CDR3 sequences, roughly a fifth seen once. A remark on this clonotype: What it binds is unknown.

The origin of this receptor is a human donor in good health. Some libraries in this study had Jurkat cell RNA spiked in. The J gene is TRBJ2-5, the V gene TRBV5-6, with TRBD2 identical over 8 bases. The sequenced sample was naive CD8+ T cells from blood, with Jurkat cell RNA spiked in. Subset meaning: FACS-sorted CD8+CD4-CCR7+CD45RA+ naive T cells. For the CDR3, the DNA is TGTGCCAGCAGCTTGTGGTCGCGGGGGGCCCTGCGGGGGGAGACCCAGTACTTC. This sequence encodes CASSLWSRGALRGETQYF. The full variable domain, completed using reference TRBV5-6 and TRBJ2-5, is DAGVTQSPTHLIKTRGQQVTLRCSPKSGHDTVSWYQQALGQGPQFIFQYYEEEERQRGNFPDRFSGHQFPNYSSELNVNALLLGDSALYLCASSLWSRGALRGETQYFGPGTRLLVL.